A single sample is the source of the 22 T cell receptor beta chains below, sequenced in a study of Graves' ophthalmopathy and Graves' hyperthyroidism. The sequenced template was RNA, covering the TCR beta CDR3 region. Investigators did first-round RT-PCR with HTBI primers, then second-round multiplex PCR. TCRdb processed the multiplex PCR reads anew with MiXCR; each CDR3 protein has one entry. The sample lists 170,000 or so distinct CDR3 sequences; 30% to 45% were seen once. Sample: peripheral blood. The receptors stem from a woman aged 35 to 49 with Graves' ophthalmopathy.

This clonotype has a count of ten or more. The J gene is TRBJ2-6, the V gene TRBV20-1, with TRBD2 as a possible D gene (5 bases). This CDR3 has 14 residues. V lost 3 bases, J lost 3 bases, and 9 bases lay in between. Looked up from germline, CDR1 is DFQATT and CDR2 is SNEGSKA (reference sequence). CDR3 residues: CSASLEVGANVLTF. The CDR3, as DNA: TGCAGTGCTAGCCTGGAGGTTGGGGCCAACGTCCTGACTTTC.

This clonotype was found many times. This rearrangement joins TRBV9 to TRBJ2-2; a possible D gene is TRBD2 (5 bases). Trimming pared 2 bases from V and 0 bases from J, leaving 11 bases between. CDR3 size: 16 residues. Germline V gene data show CDR1 as SGDLS and CDR2 as YYNGEE. CDR3 region: CASSVGTGTNTGELFF. CDR3 DNA sequence: TGTGCCAGCAGCGTCGGAACGGGGACGAACACCGGGGAGCTGTTTTTT.

This clonotype was observed at least ten times. The chain uses TRBV15 and TRBJ1-5; TRBD1 agrees at 7 bases. Losses at the gene ends were 5 bases for V and 7 bases for J; bases not matched to a gene: 8. Per germline, CDR1 LNHNV and CDR2 YYDKDF (reference sequence). This CDR3 is 14 amino acids long. The CDR3 DNA follows: TGTGCCACCAGCCCAGCGACAGGGTCACAGCCCCAGCATTTT. This sequence encodes CATSPATGSQPQHF.

This clonotype has a count of ten or more. The V call is TRBV5-1, the J call TRBJ2-7, with 10 bases fitting TRBD1. CDR3 size: 17 residues. The germline CDR1 and CDR2 sequences are SGHRS and YFSETQ. Germline trimming cut 4 bases from V and 6 bases from J; bases unmatched to any gene: 16. CDR3 protein: CASSLLPKGQGSGEQYF. DNA of the CDR3: TGCGCCAGCAGCCTACTCCCCAAGGGACAGGGGAGTGGCGAGCAGTACTTC.

There are many counts of this clonotype. The chain uses TRBV12-3 or TRBV12-4 and TRBJ2-7, with no clear D. This CDR3 has 15 amino acids. V shed 6 bases and J shed 0 bases, with 15 bases lying between them. CDR3 protein: CASSPRSRFSYEQYF. For the CDR3, the DNA is TGTGCCAGCAGCCCTCGGAGTAGATTCTCCTACGAGCAGTACTTC.

This clonotype was seen repeatedly, ten times or more. The CDR3 here is CASSLASGLNTEAFF. In DNA form, the CDR3 reads TGTGCCAGCAGCTTAGCGTCAGGGTTAAACACTGAAGCTTTCTTT. The chain combines TRBV7-2 with TRBJ1-1, with a possible D match to TRBD1 (5 bases). Germline CDR1 reads SGHTA; CDR2 reads FQGNSA. This CDR3 is built from 15 residues. V shed 0 bases and J shed 2 bases, with 10 bases lying between them.

The chain uses TRBV4-1 and TRBJ2-2; the D gene could be TRBD1 or TRBD2 (5 bases each). The CDR3 totals 16 residues. CDR1 and CDR2 (germline): MGHRA, YSYEKL. The V end was cut by 1 base, the J end by 4 bases, with 13 bases between. Here the CDR3 reads CASSQGRQGVTGELFF. The CDR3, as DNA: TGCGCCAGCAGCCAAGGCCGGCAGGGAGTCACCGGGGAGCTGTTTTTT.

Many counts were recorded for this clonotype. The chain uses TRBV5-1 and TRBJ1-1; D gene unclear. This CDR3 is 14 amino acids long. Trimming removed 0 bases at V and 4 bases at J, with 10 bases between. Germline values: CDR1 SGHRS, CDR2 YFSETQ. The CDR3 coding sequence is TGCGCCAGCAGCTTGGCTCCGGGAAGCACTGAAGCTTTCTTT. Translating gives CASSLAPGSTEAFF.

This clonotype showed up many times. V is TRBV6-2 or TRBV6-3 and J is TRBJ2-7, with 10 nucleotides matching TRBD1. CDR1 and CDR2 (germline): MNHEY, SVGEGT. Trimming took 0 bases from V and 3 from J; bases not matched to a gene: 5. This CDR3 contains 16 residues. The CDR3 sequence: CASSYSTGQGDYEQYF. Here the CDR3 DNA reads TGTGCCAGCAGTTACTCGACCGGACAGGGGGACTACGAGCAGTACTTC.

The chain combines TRBV2 with TRBJ2-5, with 7 bases that match TRBD1. This CDR3 spans 14 amino acids. Germline assignment: CDR1 SNHLY and CDR2 FYNNEI. Losses at the gene ends were 3 bases for V and 3 bases for J; bases not matched to a gene: 4. The CDR3 DNA follows: TGTGCCAGCAGTGACGGGACAGCTAAAGAGACCCAGTACTTC. It is translated as CASSDGTAKETQYF.

This clonotype has a handful of counts. V is TRBV7-8 and J is TRBJ2-7, with 8 bases fitting TRBD2. The CDR3 consists of 16 residues. Germline-derived CDR1 and CDR2 are SGHVS and FQNEAQ. Trimming at V came to 2 bases and at J to 4 bases, leaving 10 bases not matched to a gene. The CDR3 sequence is CASSLLAGPTSYEQYF. The CDR3 nucleotides read TGTGCCAGCAGCTTATTAGCGGGACCTACCTCTTACGAGCAGTACTTC.

CDR3 residues: CASSYTRGHQPQHF. The CDR3 region has the DNA TGTGCCAGCAGTTATACAAGGGGGCATCAGCCCCAGCATTTT. V is TRBV12-3 or TRBV12-4 and J is TRBJ1-5; the match to TRBD1 covers 7 bases. The CDR3 spans 14 residues. V gave up 4 bases and J gave up 5 bases; unmatched junction bases: 5.

This clonotype has a count of ten or more. This chain uses TRBV27 with TRBJ1-1, with a tentative D call TRBD1 (6 bases). Trimming removed 0 bases at V and 0 bases at J, with 8 bases between. Germline CDR1 MNHEY, CDR2 SMNVEV (reference sequence). This CDR3 contains 15 residues. CDR3 coding DNA: TGTGCCAGCAGTTTATCCGGGGGGCTGAACACTGAAGCTTTCTTT. Amino acid sequence: CASSLSGGLNTEAFF.

This clonotype was counted ten times or more. This chain links TRBV7-9 with TRBJ2-5; maybe TRBD2 (6 bases). The CDR3 has 14 residues. The germline V gene has CDR1 SEHNR and CDR2 FQNEAQ (reference sequence). V was pared by 6 bases and J by 7 bases, with 18 bases between. This chain's CDR3 is CASSAGSGKVTQYF. CDR3 DNA sequence: TGTGCCAGCAGTGCGGGTAGCGGCAAGGTGACCCAGTACTTC.

This clonotype appeared many times. The rearrangement uses TRBV7-9 and TRBJ2-2; D uncertain. V was trimmed by 2 bases and J by 3 bases, leaving 4 bases between them. The CDR3 runs to 13 residues. CDR1 SEHNR and CDR2 FQNEAQ come from the germline V gene (reference sequence). For the CDR3, the DNA is TGTGCCAGCAGCTTATCGCACACCGGGGAGCTGTTTTTT. Encoded protein: CASSLSHTGELFF.

The sample holds many counts of this clonotype. The rearrangement links TRBV2 to TRBJ1-1; TRBD1 aligns across 7 bases. Germline CDR1 and CDR2: SNHLY and FYNNEI. J lost 7 bases, V lost 4 bases, and 3 bases had no gene match. The CDR3 has 12 residues. As DNA, the CDR3 is TGTGCCAGCAGTGCCGGGACAGATGAAGCTTTCTTT. This sequence encodes CASSAGTDEAFF.

This clonotype was counted many times. V gene TRBV27 combines with J gene TRBJ2-7; 7 nucleotides line up with TRBD1. The junction had 3 bases not matched to a gene; V was cut back by 4 bases and J by 0 bases. In germline, CDR1 is MNHEY, CDR2 SMNVEV (reference sequence). The CDR3 sequence is 14 residues long. CDR3: CASSSPGGSYEQYF. CDR3 nucleotide sequence: TGTGCCAGCAGTTCGCCAGGGGGCTCCTACGAGCAGTACTTC.

This clonotype was observed many times. The V and J genes are TRBV18 and TRBJ2-7; either TRBD1 or TRBD2 may fit D (5 bases each). CDR3 size: 16 residues. Germline assignment: CDR1 KGHSH and CDR2 LQKENI. The germline V and J ends were trimmed by 3 bases and 0 bases, with 15 bases remaining between them. CDR3 protein: CASSPFGDRSSYEQYF. CDR3 coding DNA: TGTGCCAGCTCACCCTTCGGGGACCGGAGCTCCTACGAGCAGTACTTC.

In its sample, this clonotype was seen many times. The V call is TRBV28, the J call TRBJ2-5, with 7 bases identical to TRBD2. Looked up from germline, CDR1 is MDHEN and CDR2 is SYDVKM. This CDR3 comprises 15 residues. The junction had 9 bases not matched to a gene; V was cut back by 5 bases and J by 3 bases. CDR3 protein: CASSPARREKETQYF. In DNA form, the CDR3 reads TGTGCCAGCAGTCCCGCCCGGCGGGAGAAAGAGACCCAGTACTTC.

This clonotype was observed many times. The chain carries TRBV12-3 or TRBV12-4 and TRBJ1-2; D is undetermined. The germline V and J ends were trimmed by 6 bases and 7 bases, with 15 bases remaining between them. The CDR3 contains 13 residues. The DNA for the CDR3 is TGTGCCAGCAGAGATATAGCCGGAGGTGGCTACACCTTC. This sequence encodes CASRDIAGGGYTF.

The genes are TRBV29-1 and TRBJ2-5, with 10 bases aligning to TRBD1. The CDR3 consists of 14 residues. V lost 6 bases, J lost 5 bases, and 9 bases stayed unmatched. Germline-derived CDR1 and CDR2 are SQVTM and ANQGSEA. CDR3 nucleotide sequence: TGCAGCGTGGGGACAGGGGACCCTCGGGAGACCCAGTACTTC. It codes for CSVGTGDPRETQYF.

This clonotype has ten or more counts. The chain is built from TRBV28 and TRBJ2-5; D is possibly TRBD2 (7 bases). The CDR3 contains 14 residues. V lost 3 bases and J lost 5, with 13 bases in between. Germline lookup yields CDR1 MDHEN and CDR2 SYDVKM. The CDR3 spells CASSFPGGRETQYF. CDR3 in DNA: TGTGCCAGCAGTTTCCCCGGGGGGCGGGAGACCCAGTACTTC.